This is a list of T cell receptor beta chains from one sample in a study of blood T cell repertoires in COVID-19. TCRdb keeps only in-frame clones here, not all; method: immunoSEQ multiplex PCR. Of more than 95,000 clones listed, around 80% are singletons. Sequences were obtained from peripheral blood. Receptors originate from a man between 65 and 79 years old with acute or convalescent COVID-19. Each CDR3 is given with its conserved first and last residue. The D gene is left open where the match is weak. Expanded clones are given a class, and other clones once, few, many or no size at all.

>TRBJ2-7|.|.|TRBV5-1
CASSGQFNYEQYF
TGCGCCAGCAGCGGCCAGTTCAACTACGAGCAGTACTTC
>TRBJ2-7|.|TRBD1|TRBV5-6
CASSSRDRGYEQYF
TGTGCCAGCAGCTCCCGGGACAGGGGCTACGAGCAGTACTTC
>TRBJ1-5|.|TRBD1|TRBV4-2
CASSITGGVNQPQHF
TGTGCCAGCAGCATAACAGGGGGTGTCAATCAGCCCCAGCATTTT
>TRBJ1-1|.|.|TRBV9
CASSATVQGITEAFF
TGTGCCAGCAGCGCGACAGTGCAGGGTATCACTGAAGCTTTCTTT
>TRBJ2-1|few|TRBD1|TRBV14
CASSQWQGVYNEQFF
TGTGCCAGCAGCCAATGGCAGGGGGTTTACAATGAGCAGTTCTTC
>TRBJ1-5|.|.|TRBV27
CASSLRAGASNQPQHF
TGTGCCAGCAGTTTACGGGCAGGGGCGAGCAATCAGCCCCAGCATTTT
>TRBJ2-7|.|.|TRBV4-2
CASSHRDSYEQYF
TGTGCCAGCAGCCATCGCGACAGCTACGAGCAGTACTTC
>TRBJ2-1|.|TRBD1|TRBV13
CASSPDRGGYNEQFF
TGTGCCAGCAGCCCCGACAGGGGGGGCTACAATGAGCAGTTCTTC
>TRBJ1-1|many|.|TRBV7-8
CASSPGRVRTEAFF
TGTGCCAGCAGCCCGGGCAGGGTAAGGACTGAAGCTTTCTTT
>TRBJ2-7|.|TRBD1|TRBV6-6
CASSSKAHRGVYEQYF
TGTGCCAGCAGTTCCAAGGCGCACAGGGGGGTCTACGAGCAGTACTTC
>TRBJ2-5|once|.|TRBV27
CASSLFSGGETQYF
TGTGCCAGCAGTTTGTTCTCGGGCGGGGAGACCCAGTACTTC
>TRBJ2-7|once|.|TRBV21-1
CASSKASGGLYEQYF
TGTGCCAGCAGCAAAGCCAGCGGGGGACTCTACGAGCAGTACTTC
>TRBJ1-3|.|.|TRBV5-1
CASSWDIRNTIYF
TGCGCCAGCAGCTGGGACATCCGGAACACCATATATTTT
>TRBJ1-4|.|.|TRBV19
CASQTARNEKLFF
TGTGCCAGCCAGACAGCTAGAAATGAAAAACTGTTTTTT
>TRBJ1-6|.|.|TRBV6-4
CASRIESSYNSPLHF
TGTGCCAGCAGAATCGAGAGCTCCTATAATTCACCCCTCCACTTT
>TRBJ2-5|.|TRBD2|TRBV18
CASSPPELAGKETQYF
TGTGCCAGCTCACCACCGGAACTAGCGGGAAAAGAGACCCAGTACTTC
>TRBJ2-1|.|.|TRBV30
CAWRLLRGQFF
TGTGCCTGGAGGTTGTTACGGGGGCAGTTCTTC
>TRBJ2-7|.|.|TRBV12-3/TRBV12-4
CASSWGRGYEQYF
TGTGCCAGCAGTTGGGGCAGGGGCTACGAGCAGTACTTC
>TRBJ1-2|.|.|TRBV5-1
CASSLTANYGYTF
TGCGCCAGCAGCTTAACAGCTAACTATGGCTACACCTTC
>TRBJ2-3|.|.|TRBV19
CASTEVTGALTDTQYF
TGTGCCAGTACCGAAGTGACCGGAGCCCTCACAGATACGCAGTATTTT
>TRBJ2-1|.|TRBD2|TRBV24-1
CATSSSGGSSYNEQFF
TGTGCCACCAGTAGTAGCGGGGGGAGCTCCTACAATGAGCAGTTCTTC
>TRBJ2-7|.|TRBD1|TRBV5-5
CASSLAGTGSYEQYF
TGTGCCAGCAGCTTGGCCGGGACAGGATCCTACGAGCAGTACTTC
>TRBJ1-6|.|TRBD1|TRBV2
CAGKTGTVHNSPLHF
TGTGCCGGTAAAACCGGGACAGTGCATAATTCACCCCTCCACTTT
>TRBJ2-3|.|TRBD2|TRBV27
CASSPIDSGGAVDTQYF
TGTGCCAGCAGTCCGATTGATAGCGGGGGGGCTGTAGATACGCAGTATTTT
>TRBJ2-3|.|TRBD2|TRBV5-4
CASSLGGGGSDTQYF
TGTGCCAGCAGCTTGGGCGGGGGGGGCTCAGATACGCAGTATTTT
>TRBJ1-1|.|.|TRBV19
CAASGVMNTEAFF
TGTGCCGCATCGGGGGTAATGAACACTGAAGCTTTCTTT
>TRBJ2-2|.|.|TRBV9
CASSPPGYTGELFF
TGTGCCAGCAGCCCCCCAGGTTACACCGGGGAGCTGTTTTTT
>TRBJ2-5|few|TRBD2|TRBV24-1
CATSPSSGGETQYF
TGTGCCACCAGTCCCTCTAGCGGGGGAGAGACCCAGTACTTC
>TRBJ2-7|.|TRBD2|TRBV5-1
CASSSSPGGGYEQYF
TGCGCCAGCAGCTCAAGCCCGGGGGGGGGCTACGAGCAGTACTTC
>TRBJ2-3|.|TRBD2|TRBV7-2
CASSFSGVADTQYF
TGTGCCAGCAGCTTCAGCGGGGTGGCAGATACGCAGTATTTT
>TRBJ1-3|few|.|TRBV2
CASSGAGRGNTIYF
TGTGCCAGCAGTGGGGCAGGTAGGGGAAACACCATATATTTT
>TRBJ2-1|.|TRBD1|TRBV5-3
CARSSVGGTGGLNEQFF
TGTGCCAGAAGCTCGGTGGGAGGTACAGGGGGCCTGAATGAGCAGTTCTTC
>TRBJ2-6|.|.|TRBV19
CASRPGSGANVLTF
TGTGCCAGCCGCCCAGGCTCTGGGGCCAACGTCCTGACTTTC
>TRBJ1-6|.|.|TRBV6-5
CASSYSPGPNSPLHF
TGTGCCAGCAGTTACTCGCCAGGGCCTAATTCACCCCTCCACTTT
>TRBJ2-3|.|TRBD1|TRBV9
CASSVWDRSTDTQYF
TGTGCCAGCAGCGTGTGGGACAGGTCCACAGATACGCAGTATTTT
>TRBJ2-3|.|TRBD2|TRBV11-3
CASSSGTSGVDTQYF
TGTGCCAGCAGCTCCGGGACTAGCGGGGTAGATACGCAGTATTTT
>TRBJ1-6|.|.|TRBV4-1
CASSQAWGVPHF
TGCGCCAGCAGCCAAGCTTGGGGCGTACCCCACTTT
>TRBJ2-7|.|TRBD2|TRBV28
CASSSAGAYEQYF
TGTGCCAGCAGTTCGGCGGGAGCCTACGAGCAGTACTTC
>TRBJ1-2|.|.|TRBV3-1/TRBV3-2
CASSPVAAGYLYGYTF
TGTGCCAGCAGCCCCGTCGCGGCAGGGTATCTCTATGGCTACACCTTC
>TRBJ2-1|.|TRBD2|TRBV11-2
CASSYLGGLADNEQFF
TGTGCCAGCAGCTACCTAGGGGGACTAGCGGACAATGAGCAGTTCTTC
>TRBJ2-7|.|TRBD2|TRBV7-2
CASSLNRLAGGEQYF
TGTGCCAGCAGCTTAAACCGGCTAGCGGGTGGCGAGCAGTACTTC
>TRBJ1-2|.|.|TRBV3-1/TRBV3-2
CASSQSGEGRDYGYTF
TGTGCCAGCAGCCAAAGCGGCGAGGGCAGAGACTATGGCTACACCTTC
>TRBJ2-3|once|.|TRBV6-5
CASGRSGATDTQYF
TGTGCCAGCGGGCGGTCAGGGGCCACAGATACGCAGTATTTT
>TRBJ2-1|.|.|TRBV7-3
CASSLNTNSYNEQFF
TGTGCCAGCAGCTTAAACACCAACTCCTACAATGAGCAGTTCTTC
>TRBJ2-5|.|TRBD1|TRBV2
CASRPRQGARETQYF
TGTGCCAGCAGACCGAGACAGGGGGCGCGGGAGACCCAGTACTTC
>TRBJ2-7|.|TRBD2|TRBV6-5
CASRSGLAGGEQYF
TGTGCCAGCAGGTCGGGACTAGCGGGAGGTGAGCAGTACTTC
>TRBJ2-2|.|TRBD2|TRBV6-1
CASSGRTSGGLLNTGELFF
TGTGCCAGCAGTGGCCGGACTAGCGGGGGACTACTTAACACCGGGGAGCTGTTTTTT
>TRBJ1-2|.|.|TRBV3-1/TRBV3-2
CASSQGELKALYGYTF
TGTGCCAGCAGCCAAGGGGAGCTAAAGGCCCTCTATGGCTACACCTTC
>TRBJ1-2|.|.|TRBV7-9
CASSLDSFYGYTF
TGTGCCAGCAGCCTGGACAGCTTCTATGGCTACACCTTC
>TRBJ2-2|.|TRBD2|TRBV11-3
CASSRRGGAGTGELFF
TGTGCCAGCAGCCGCCGGGGGGGGGCTGGCACCGGGGAGCTGTTTTTT
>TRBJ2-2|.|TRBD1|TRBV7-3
CASSLNPDRGTGELFF
TGTGCCAGCAGCTTAAACCCGGACAGGGGAACCGGGGAGCTGTTTTTT
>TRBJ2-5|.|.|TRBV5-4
CASSSQETQYF
TGTGCCAGCAGTTCACAAGAGACCCAGTACTTC
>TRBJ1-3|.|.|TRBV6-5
CASSYQASSGNTIYF
TGTGCCAGCAGTTACCAGGCCTCCTCTGGAAACACCATATATTTT
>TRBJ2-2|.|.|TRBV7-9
CASSLGRLTGELFF
TGTGCCAGCAGCTTGGGGCGGTTGACCGGGGAGCTGTTTTTT
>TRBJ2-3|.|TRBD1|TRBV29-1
CSAPDRITDTQYF
TGCAGCGCCCCGGACAGGATCACAGATACGCAGTATTTT
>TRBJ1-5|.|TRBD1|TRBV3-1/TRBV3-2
CASSPDRGEQPQHF
TGTGCCAGCAGCCCTGACAGGGGGGAACAGCCCCAGCATTTT